Shown below are 25 T cell receptor beta chains from a single sample sequenced in a study of shared clonotypes between healthy human individuals. Libraries were prepared by immunoSEQ multiplex PCR; TCRdb keeps only in-frame clonotypes and omits some of them. The data hold approximately 1,000,000 clones, with 60% to 80% observed a single time. Material for sequencing was memory CD4+ T cells from PBMCs. Specified subset: CD45RA-negative fraction. The receptor source for this set is a man younger than 35 in good health. Some clones in this sample may be carry-over from other donors' samples.

The genes are TRBV5-1 and TRBJ2-1; 9 bases fit TRBD2. From germline, CDR1 is SGHRS and CDR2 YFSETQ. The CDR3 runs 17 residues. V lost 7 bases and J lost 0; bases outside the gene matches: 11. CDR3 region: CASGETSGMSSYNEQFF. The CDR3 coding sequence is TGCGCCAGCGGCGAGACTAGCGGAATGAGCTCCTACAATGAGCAGTTCTTC.

This sequence joins TRBV29-1 and TRBJ2-1; 8 bases fit TRBD2. The CDR3 runs to 16 residues. Looked up from germline, CDR1 is SQVTM and CDR2 is ANQGSEA. Unmatched junction bases numbered 14, after V lost 6 bases and J lost 4 bases. The CDR3 loop reads CSVRGGLEGPYNEQFF. As DNA, the CDR3 is TGCAGCGTCCGGGGGGGTCTAGAGGGACCATACAATGAGCAGTTCTTC.

The gene calls are TRBV5-1 and TRBJ1-2; tentative D call: TRBD1 (5 bases). The germline V gene encodes CDR1 SGHRS and CDR2 YFSETQ. This CDR3 spans 14 amino acids. V lost 5 bases and J lost 6, with 17 bases in between. The CDR3 sequence: CASRNPGLGDGYTF. Here the CDR3 DNA reads TGCGCCAGCAGGAACCCGGGGCTAGGGGATGGCTACACCTTC. Full variable domain (rest looked up from reference TRBV5-1 and TRBJ1-2): KAGVTQTPRYLIKTRGQQVTLSCSPISGHRSVSWYQQTPGQGLQFLFEYFSETQRNKGNFPGRFSGRQFSNSRSEMNVSTLELGDSALYLCASRNPGLGDGYTFGSGTRLTVV.

The chain carries TRBV5-6 and TRBJ1-4, with D unresolved. The CDR3 covers 17 residues. V was shortened by 2 bases and J by 4 bases, with 18 bases between the two germline ends. Germline V CDR1 and CDR2: SGHDT, YYEEEE. CDR3 DNA: TGTGCCAGCAGCTTAATGGGAGCACAACTAGTTAATGAAAAACTGTTTTTT. Protein: CASSLMGAQLVNEKLFF.

This chain links TRBV14 with TRBJ1-4; possible D gene TRBD1, 5 bases. Germline V gene lookup returns CDR1 SGHDN and CDR2 FVKESK. Trimming shortened V by 4 bases and J by 5 bases, and 14 bases separated the two germline ends. This CDR3 contains 15 residues. The CDR3 DNA sequence: TGTGCCAGCAGCCTCCTAGGGGCCCAGAATGAAAAACTGTTTTTT. It encodes CASSLLGAQNEKLFF.

This chain connects TRBV7-9 to TRBJ2-6, with TRBD2 matching over 13 bases. Germline CDR1 reads SEHNR; CDR2 reads FQNEAQ (reference sequence). The CDR3 is made up of 18 amino acids. V dropped 3 bases and J dropped 3; count of bases not matched to a gene: 5. This CDR3 is CASSFRLAGGSGANVLTF. As DNA, the CDR3 is TGTGCCAGCAGCTTCCGACTAGCGGGAGGTAGTGGGGCCAACGTCCTGACTTTC.

The genes are TRBV18 and TRBJ2-3, with D tentatively TRBD1 (7 bases). V lost 0 bases and J lost 0, with 13 bases in between. Looked up from germline, CDR1 is KGHSH and CDR2 is LQKENI. This CDR3 is 17 amino acids long. The CDR3 is CASSPPARGVSTDTQYF. CDR3 in DNA: TGTGCCAGCTCACCACCGGCCAGGGGGGTTAGCACAGATACGCAGTATTTT.

This rearrangement joins TRBV2 to TRBJ1-5; D is uncertain. Trimming pared 3 bases from V and 7 bases from J, leaving 13 bases between. The CDR3 length is 14 residues. CDR1 and CDR2 (germline): SNHLY, FYNNEI. CDR3 nucleotides: TGTGCCAGCAGTGAGATGCGAGGGATCCAGCCCCAGCATTTT. Translated: CASSEMRGIQPQHF. Based on the CDR3 plus reference TRBV2 and TRBJ1-5, the full variable domain is EPEVTQTPSHQVTQMGQEVILRCVPISNHLYFYWYRQILGQKVEFLVSFYNNEISEKSEIFDDQFSVERPDGSNFTLKIRSTKLEDSAMYFCASSEMRGIQPQHFGDGTRLSIL.

The count of this clone is one. This rearrangement joins TRBV28 to TRBJ2-7, with 8 bases that match TRBD1. Germline lookup yields CDR1 MDHEN and CDR2 SYDVKM. The CDR3 is made up of 16 amino acids. The V and J ends lost 3 bases and 1 base, in that order; junction bases with no gene match: 8. The CDR3 DNA follows: TGTGCCAGCAGTTTGTCCTCAGGGGGCGTTTCCTACGAGCAGTACTTC. Protein sequence: CASSLSSGGVSYEQYF.

The chain recombines TRBV7-3 with TRBJ2-1, with D unclear. The length of the CDR3 is 14 residues. Germline V gives CDR1 SGHTA, CDR2 FQGTGA. Trimming took off 1 base at V and 5 bases at J, with 9 bases between the two ends. The chain's CDR3 is CASSLNGLNNEQFF. The CDR3 DNA is TGTGCCAGCAGCTTAAACGGCCTAAACAATGAGCAGTTCTTC.

This clone has only a few counts. V and J are TRBV9 and TRBJ1-1, with TRBD1 identical over 9 bases. V gave up 3 bases and J gave up 7 bases; unmatched junction bases: 10. This CDR3 spans 15 amino acids. The germline V gene has CDR1 SGDLS and CDR2 YYNGEE. CDR3 coding DNA: TGTGCCAGCAGCGGAGGGTGGGACAGGGAAATTGAAGCTTTCTTT. It codes for CASSGGWDREIEAFF.

The chain couples TRBV12-5 to TRBJ2-1; TRBD2 matches 10 bases. The CDR3 covers 14 residues. Trimming at V came to 6 bases and at J to 6 bases, leaving 5 bases not matched to a gene. Germline assignment: CDR1 LGHNT and CDR2 FRNRAP. CDR3 in DNA: TGTGCTAGTGGCGCCGGGACTAGCGTCAATGAGCAGTTCTTC. Encoded protein: CASGAGTSVNEQFF.

A few counts support this clone. This sequence joins TRBV18 and TRBJ1-1; no clear D. There are 15 residues in the CDR3. Trimming left V 2 bases short and J 5 bases short, with 15 bases between. Per germline, CDR1 KGHSH and CDR2 LQKENI. The CDR3 DNA is TGTGCCAGCTCACCAGGGTCTCTTGGGGATACTGAAGCTTTCTTT. It encodes CASSPGSLGDTEAFF.

J is TRBJ2-2 and V is TRBV5-1; tentative D call: TRBD1 (5 bases). CDR3 length: 15 residues. V was trimmed by 1 base and J by 4 bases, leaving 11 bases between them. Germline CDR1 reads SGHRS; CDR2 reads YFSETQ. Here the CDR3 reads CASSLSGSTTGELFF. CDR3 coding DNA: TGCGCCAGCAGCTTGTCAGGGTCGACCACCGGGGAGCTGTTTTTT.

Ten or more counts support this clone. The identical CDR3 is also encoded by other nucleotide sequences in the sample. This chain joins TRBV27 and TRBJ2-7; TRBD1 aligns across 7 bases. The ends lost 5 bases at V and 0 bases at J; junction bases unmatched: 7. Germline CDR1 MNHEY, CDR2 SMNVEV (reference sequence). The CDR3 consists of 15 residues. This CDR3 reads CASSPGTAFSYEQYF. The CDR3 DNA follows: TGTGCCAGCAGTCCCGGGACAGCCTTCTCCTACGAGCAGTACTTC.

Of note for this clone: A much larger clone is a single base away; this may be a read error. The identical CDR3 is also encoded by other nucleotide sequences in the sample. The CDR3 nucleotides read TGTGCCAGCAGCTGGGACAGGGGCTACGAGCAGTACTTC. This translates into CASSWDRGYEQYF. The V and J genes are TRBV28 and TRBJ2-7, with 10 positions matching TRBD1. Germline CDR1 MDHEN, CDR2 SYDVKM. The CDR3 contains 13 residues. The junction had 2 bases not matched to a gene; V was cut back by 6 bases and J by 3 bases.

The chain is built from TRBV4-3 and TRBJ1-4, with 10 positions matching TRBD1. This CDR3 spans 16 amino acids. Germline CDR1 and CDR2: LGHNA and YSLEER. The trim removed 4 bases at V and 8 bases at J, leaving 10 bases unmatched. The chain's CDR3 is CASSRGPGQGTEKLFF. The CDR3, as DNA: TGCGCCAGCAGCCGAGGGCCGGGACAGGGGACGGAAAAACTGTTTTTT.

The chain links TRBV4-1 to TRBJ2-7; 7 bases agree with TRBD1. CDR3 length: 16 residues. V trimming: 4 bases; J trimming: 7 bases; junction bases outside the gene matches: 16. Germline loops: CDR1 MGHRA, CDR2 YSYEKL. The CDR3 region is CASSRYTGTAGAEQYF. The CDR3 DNA reads TGCGCCAGCAGCCGATACACCGGGACAGCCGGGGCGGAGCAGTACTTC.

This clone has more than one count but fewer than ten. This chain uses TRBV4-2 with TRBJ2-1; 7 bases are shared with TRBD2. The V segment lost 4 bases and the J segment 5 bases; nucleotides outside the gene matches: 14. Germline CDR1 reads LGHNA; CDR2 reads YNFKEQ. CDR3 length: 17 amino acids. CDR3 loop: CASSPQSAGAGDNEQFF. DNA for the CDR3: TGTGCCAGCAGCCCCCAAAGCGCGGGAGCTGGGGACAATGAGCAGTTCTTC.

This clone has only a few counts. This sequence joins TRBV5-1 and TRBJ2-4; D is perhaps TRBD2 (6 bases). The V gene lost 4 bases and the J gene lost 7 bases, with 15 bases spanning the gap. This CDR3 has 14 amino acids. The germline gives CDR1 SGHRS, CDR2 YFSETQ. The CDR3 loop is CASSVPGGGNIQYF. Written as DNA, the CDR3 is TGCGCCAGCAGCGTGCCTGGTGGGGGGAACATTCAGTACTTC.

The rearrangement links TRBV5-1 to TRBJ2-7; possible D gene TRBD1, 5 bases. CDR3 size: 14 residues. Germline CDR1 reads SGHRS; CDR2 reads YFSETQ. The V end was cut by 0 bases, the J end by 5 bases, with 12 bases between. Written as DNA, the CDR3 is TGCGCCAGCAGCTTGGATTTGTCAGGGCACGAGCAGTACTTC. Translation gives CASSLDLSGHEQYF.

The chain is built from TRBV10-1 and TRBJ1-1, with TRBD1 matching over 7 bases. V dropped 2 bases and J dropped 7; count of bases not matched to a gene: 10. The CDR3 loop spans 15 amino acids. Germline CDR1 and CDR2: WNHNN and SYGVQD (reference sequence). This chain's CDR3 is CASSERSQGVVEAFF. In DNA, the CDR3 is TGCGCCAGCAGTGAGAGAAGCCAGGGGGTGGTTGAAGCTTTCTTT.

The chain is built from TRBV7-2 and TRBJ1-5, with D possibly TRBD1 on 5 matching bases. This CDR3 has 12 amino acids. Germline loops: CDR1 SGHTA, CDR2 FQGNSA. V was pared by 5 bases and J by 7 bases, with 9 bases between. In DNA form, the CDR3 reads TGTGCCAGCAGCAATACAGGCCAGCCCCAGCATTTT. Amino acids: CASSNTGQPQHF.

The CDR3 loop reads CATSVGTAYNTEAFF. The DNA of the CDR3 is TGTGCCACCAGCGTCGGGACAGCCTACAACACTGAAGCTTTCTTT. This chain uses TRBV15 with TRBJ1-1; 7 bases map to TRBD1. The CDR3 contains 15 residues. V dropped 5 bases and J dropped 2; count of bases not matched to a gene: 8. Germline CDR1 is LNHNV and CDR2 is YYDKDF (reference sequence).

The chain is built from TRBV5-4 and TRBJ2-4; D gene uncertain. Trimming took 0 bases from V and 5 from J, leaving 12 bases between them. CDR1 is SGHNT and CDR2 is YYREEE in the germline V gene (reference sequence). The CDR3 totals 15 residues. CDR3 loop: CASSLGSGFQNIQYF. CDR3 bases: TGTGCCAGCAGCTTGGGAAGTGGATTTCAAAACATTCAGTACTTC.